This TCR beta chain was sequenced for a study of blood T cell repertoires in COVID-19. The CDR3 extends over 13 amino acids. V was clipped by 4 bases and J by 6 bases, with 13 bases between them. Germline assignment: CDR1 SGHTA and CDR2 FQGNSA. Here immunoSEQ multiplex PCR was the method, and the copy in TCRdb shows in-frame clones only, minus some. This sample yields about 240,000 clones, of which about 82% are seen a single time; around an eighth belongs to the top ten. The TCR was taken from a man at least 80 years old with acute or convalescent COVID-19. This chain connects TRBV7-2 to TRBJ2-7, with D unresolved. Sequenced input: peripheral blood. The DNA of the CDR3 is TGTGCCAGCAGCTCGCTTCATGTTAGCGAGCAGTACTTC. Protein: CASSSLHVSEQYF.